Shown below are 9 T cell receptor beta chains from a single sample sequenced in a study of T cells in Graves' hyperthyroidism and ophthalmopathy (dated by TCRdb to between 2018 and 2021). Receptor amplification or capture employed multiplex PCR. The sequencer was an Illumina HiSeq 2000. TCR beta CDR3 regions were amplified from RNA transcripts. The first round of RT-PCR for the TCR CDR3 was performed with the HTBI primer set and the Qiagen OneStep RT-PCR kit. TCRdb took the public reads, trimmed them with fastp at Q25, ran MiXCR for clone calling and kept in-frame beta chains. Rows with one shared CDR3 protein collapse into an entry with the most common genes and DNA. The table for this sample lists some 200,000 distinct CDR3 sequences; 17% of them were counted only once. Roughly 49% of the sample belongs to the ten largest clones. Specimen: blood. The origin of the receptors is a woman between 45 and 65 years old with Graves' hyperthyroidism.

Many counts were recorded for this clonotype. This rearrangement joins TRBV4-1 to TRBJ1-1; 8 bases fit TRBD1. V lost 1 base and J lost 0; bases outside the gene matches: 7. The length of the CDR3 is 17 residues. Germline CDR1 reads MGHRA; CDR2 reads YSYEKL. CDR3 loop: CASSQAGGGRVNTEAFF. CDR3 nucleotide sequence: TGCGCCAGCAGCCAAGCAGGGGGCGGGCGGGTGAACACTGAAGCTTTCTTT.

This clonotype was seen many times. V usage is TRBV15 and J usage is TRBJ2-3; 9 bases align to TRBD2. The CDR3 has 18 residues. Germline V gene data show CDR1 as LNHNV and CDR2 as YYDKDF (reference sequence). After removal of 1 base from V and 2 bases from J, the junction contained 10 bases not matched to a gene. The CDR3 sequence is CATSRGFASGKNTDTQYF. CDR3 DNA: TGTGCCACCAGCAGAGGGTTCGCTAGCGGGAAAAACACAGATACGCAGTATTTT.

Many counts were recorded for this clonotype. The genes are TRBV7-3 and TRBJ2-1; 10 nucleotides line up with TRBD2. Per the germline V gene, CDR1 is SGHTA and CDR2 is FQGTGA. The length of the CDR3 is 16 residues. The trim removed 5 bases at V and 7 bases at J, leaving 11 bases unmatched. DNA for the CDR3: TGTGCCAGCAGCCCTGGGGGCCTAGCGGGAGTAAATGAGCAGTTCTTC. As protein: CASSPGGLAGVNEQFF.

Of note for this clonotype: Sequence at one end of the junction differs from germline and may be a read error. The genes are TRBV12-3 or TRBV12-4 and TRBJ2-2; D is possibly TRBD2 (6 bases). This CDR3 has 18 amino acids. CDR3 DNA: TGTGCTAGCACCTCACAGGTGGGACCTAGCGTAAACACCGGGGAGCTGTTTTTT. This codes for CASTSQVGPSVNTGELFF.

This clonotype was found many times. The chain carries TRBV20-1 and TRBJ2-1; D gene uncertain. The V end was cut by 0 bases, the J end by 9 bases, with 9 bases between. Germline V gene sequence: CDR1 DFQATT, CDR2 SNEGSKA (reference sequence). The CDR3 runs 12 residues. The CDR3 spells CSARESSVEQFF. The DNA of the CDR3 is TGCAGTGCTAGAGAATCGTCCGTTGAGCAGTTCTTC.

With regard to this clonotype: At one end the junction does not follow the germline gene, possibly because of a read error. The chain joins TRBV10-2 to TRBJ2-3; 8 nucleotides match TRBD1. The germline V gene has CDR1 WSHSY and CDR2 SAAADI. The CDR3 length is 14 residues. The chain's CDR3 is CARGQATSADTQCF. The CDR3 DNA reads TGCGCCAGGGGACAGGCCACCAGCGCAGATACGCAGTGTTTT.

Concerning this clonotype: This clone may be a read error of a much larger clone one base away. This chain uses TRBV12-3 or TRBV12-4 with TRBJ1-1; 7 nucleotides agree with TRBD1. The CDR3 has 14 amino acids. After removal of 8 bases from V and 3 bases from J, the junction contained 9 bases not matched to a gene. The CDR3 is CASGPRTGYTEAFF. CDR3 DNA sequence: TGTGCCAGCGGTCCCCGGACAGGTTACACTGAAGCTTTCTTT.

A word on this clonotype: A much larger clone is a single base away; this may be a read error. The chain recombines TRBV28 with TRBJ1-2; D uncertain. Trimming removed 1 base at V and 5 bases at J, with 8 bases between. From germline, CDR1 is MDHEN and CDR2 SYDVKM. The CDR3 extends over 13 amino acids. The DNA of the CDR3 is TGTGCCAGCAGTTTATCGTCCAGATATGGCTACACCTTC. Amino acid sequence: CASSLSSRYGYTF.

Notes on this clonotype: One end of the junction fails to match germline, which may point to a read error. CDR3 region: CANSFGIEETQYF. The CDR3 bases are TGTGCCAACAGCTTCGGTATAGAAGAGACCCAGTACTTC. The chain links TRBV7-3 to TRBJ2-5; D remains ambiguous. Looked up from germline, CDR1 is SGHTA and CDR2 is FQGTGA. The CDR3 spans 13 residues.